This T cell receptor (beta chain) was documented in a study of T cell repertoires in cytomegalovirus infection. About the research overall: Evidence of both CMV infection and a matching HLA type came from public TCR beta signatures. General observations from the study: There were HLA-C-restricted CMV-specific TCR beta clonotypes dominating the ex vivo response. People with CMV and the relevant HLA were identified by cumulative public TCR beta family frequency.

This clonotype was counted at least ten times. Its antigen is not known. Each CDR3 protein gets one entry after TCRdb re-called the reads with MiXCR. The sample records about 110,000 distinct CDR3 sequences, 10% being singletons. Looked up from germline, CDR1 is LGHNA and CDR2 is YNFKEQ. There are 18 residues in the CDR3. The germline V and J ends were trimmed by 3 bases and 3 bases, with 21 bases remaining between them. This chain connects TRBV4-2 to TRBJ1-5; weak D call: TRBD1 (5 bases). This clonotype was obtained from a human donor in good health (CMV status not recorded). Some clones in this sample may be carry-over from other donors' samples. Material: PBMCs, sequenced either directly or after in vitro stimulation (not recorded which). This CDR3 reads CASSHHVGFDSFNQPQHF. The CDR3 DNA is TGTGCCAGCAGCCACCATGTGGGTTTTGACAGTTTCAATCAGCCCCAGCATTTT.